Following are 17 T cell receptor beta chains from one sample sequenced in a study of blood T cell repertoires in COVID-19. Clones were read by immunoSEQ multiplex PCR, and TCRdb kept only the in-frame ones, dropping some. Of hundreds of thousands of clones listed, approximately 84% are singletons. Sequencing input: peripheral blood. The receptor set was obtained from a man aged 35 to 55 with acute or convalescent COVID-19.

The chain employs TRBV9 and TRBJ1-2; a possible D gene is TRBD1 (5 bases). The CDR3 is 13 amino acids. Trimming removed 0 bases from V and 8 bases from J, with 11 bases in between. Per germline, CDR1 SGDLS and CDR2 YYNGEE. The CDR3 loop reads CASSVGTGGGYTF. The CDR3 DNA is TGTGCCAGCAGCGTAGGCACAGGCGGCGGCTACACCTTC.

The V and J genes are TRBV30 and TRBJ1-2; D is ambiguous. CDR1 GTSNPN and CDR2 SVGIG come from the germline V gene (reference sequence). The CDR3 contains 12 residues. Trimming stripped 2 bases from V and 8 bases from J, with 12 bases between. CDR3 coding DNA: TGTGCCTGGAGTCCTCGGAGCGGGGGCTACACCTTC. The encoded protein is CAWSPRSGGYTF. Together with reference TRBV30 and TRBJ1-2, the CDR3 gives the full variable domain: SQTIHQWPATLVQPVGSPLSLECTVEGTSNPNLYWYRQAAGRGLQLLFYSVGIGQISSEVPQNLSASRPQDRQFILSSKKLLLSDSGFYLCAWSPRSGGYTFGSGTRLTVV.

The J gene is TRBJ1-1, the V gene TRBV7-6; 11 nucleotides align to TRBD1. Trimming removed 1 base from V and 4 bases from J; junction bases left unmatched: 2. CDR1 and CDR2 from the germline V gene are SGHVS and FNYEAQ. The CDR3 has 15 residues. The chain's CDR3 is CASSLGDRGVTEAFF. CDR3 nucleotide sequence: TGTGCCAGCAGCTTAGGGGACAGGGGGGTCACTGAAGCTTTCTTT.

This clone was picked up one time. V gene TRBV5-1 combines with J gene TRBJ2-3; D possibly corresponds to TRBD1 (6 bases). Germline lookup yields CDR1 SGHRS and CDR2 YFSETQ. The V gene lost 2 bases and the J gene lost 2 bases, with 12 bases spanning the gap. The length of the CDR3 is 15 residues. DNA of the CDR3: TGCGCCAGCAGCTTAACAGGGTCCCCCACAGATACGCAGTATTTT. Translation gives CASSLTGSPTDTQYF.

This chain connects TRBV9 to TRBJ2-2; D is ambiguous. The CDR3 is 13 residues long. The germline CDR1 and CDR2 sequences are SGDLS and YYNGEE. The ends were cut back, 4 bases at V and 6 bases at J, with 10 bases in the middle. CDR3 protein: CASSNARSGELFF. As DNA, the CDR3 is TGTGCCAGCAGCAACGCGAGGTCCGGGGAGCTGTTTTTT.

This chain joins TRBV18 and TRBJ2-7; tentatively, D is TRBD2 (6 bases). V was pared by 1 base and J by 2 bases, with 12 bases between. The CDR3 has 15 residues. Germline assignment: CDR1 KGHSH and CDR2 LQKENI. The CDR3: CASSPHHGGTYEQYF. The CDR3, as DNA: TGTGCCAGCTCACCACACCATGGAGGGACCTACGAGCAGTACTTC.

The chain uses TRBV28 and TRBJ1-1, with 7 bases that match TRBD1. The ends lost 6 bases at V and 5 bases at J; junction bases unmatched: 9. Looked up from germline, CDR1 is MDHEN and CDR2 is SYDVKM. The CDR3 has 14 residues. CDR3 sequence (DNA): TGTGCCAGCAGAACGACAGGGCTCCTGACTGAAGCTTTCTTT. Protein product: CASRTTGLLTEAFF.

This clone was picked up a small number of times. V and J are TRBV19 and TRBJ1-1, with D unclear. Germline V gene lookup returns CDR1 LNHDA and CDR2 SQIVND (reference sequence). Trimming left V 3 bases short and J 5 bases short, with 13 bases between. The CDR3 extends over 14 amino acids. CDR3 loop: CASSMTAGLTEAFF. The CDR3 DNA reads TGTGCCAGTAGTATGACGGCCGGGTTGACTGAAGCTTTCTTT.

This clone appeared a single time. V usage is TRBV2 and J usage is TRBJ2-1; D is unclear. The CDR3 extends over 14 amino acids. The V end lost 5 bases, the J end lost 0 bases, and 8 bases lay between the germline ends. Germline V gives CDR1 SNHLY, CDR2 FYNNEI. The CDR3 is CASSPTSSYNEQFF. The CDR3 coding sequence is TGTGCCAGCAGTCCGACAAGCTCCTACAATGAGCAGTTCTTC.

Only one count was recorded for this clone. The chain joins TRBV5-4 to TRBJ1-1, with D perhaps matching TRBD1 (5 bases). From germline, CDR1 is SGHNT and CDR2 YYREEE (reference sequence). The V and J ends lost 3 bases and 8 bases respectively, with 14 bases between them. The CDR3 runs to 13 residues. CDR3: CASSYPDSSEAFF. CDR3 coding DNA: TGTGCCAGCAGCTACCCCGACAGTTCAGAAGCTTTCTTT.

The V call is TRBV11-2, the J call TRBJ1-1; D unclear. The CDR3 is 15 residues long. Trimming took off 0 bases at V and 6 bases at J, with 14 bases between the two ends. The germline V gene has CDR1 SGHAT and CDR2 FQNNGV. This CDR3 reads CASSLEGLKSAEAFF. CDR3 sequence (DNA): TGTGCCAGCAGCTTAGAGGGTCTTAAGAGCGCTGAAGCTTTCTTT. The full variable domain, rest sourced from reference TRBV11-2 and TRBJ1-1, is EAGVAQSPRYKIIEKRQSVAFWCNPISGHATLYWYQQILGQGPKLLIQFQNNGVVDDSQLPKDRFSAERLKGVDSTLKIQPAKLEDSAVYLCASSLEGLKSAEAFFGQGTRLTVV.

The rearrangement links TRBV13 to TRBJ2-7; the match to TRBD1 covers 7 bases. CDR3 size: 15 residues. Germline assignment: CDR1 PRHDT and CDR2 FYEKMQ (reference sequence). The junction had 6 bases not matched to a gene; V was cut back by 4 bases and J by 0 bases. CDR3 in DNA: TGTGCCAGCAGCTCACCGGGACAGAGCTCCTACGAGCAGTACTTC. Protein: CASSSPGQSSYEQYF.

J is TRBJ2-7 and V is TRBV25-1, with D possibly being TRBD2 (7 bases). CDR3 length equals 15 residues. Deletions cut 3 bases from V and 2 bases from J, with 14 bases between. From germline, CDR1 is MGHDK and CDR2 SYGVNS. The CDR3 region is CASSDHGGATYEQYF. CDR3 DNA: TGTGCCAGCAGTGATCATGGGGGGGCCACCTACGAGCAGTACTTC.

V gene TRBV19 combines with J gene TRBJ1-1; a weak D match, TRBD1 (6 bases). Trimming pared 8 bases from V and 7 bases from J, leaving 20 bases between. Per the germline V gene, CDR1 is LNHDA and CDR2 is SQIVND (reference sequence). The CDR3 runs 14 residues. CDR3: CASVPGGDTREAFF. CDR3 DNA sequence: TGTGCCAGTGTTCCCGGGGGGGACACCCGTGAAGCTTTCTTT.

The V call is TRBV5-4, the J call TRBJ2-7, with 8 bases identical to TRBD1. The CDR3 spans 14 residues. In germline, CDR1 is SGHNT, CDR2 YYREEE (reference sequence). V lost 2 bases to trimming and J lost 5 bases; unmatched junction nucleotides: 6. CDR3 region: CASSFDRGSDEQYF. CDR3 nucleotides: TGTGCCAGCAGCTTTGACAGGGGTTCGGACGAGCAGTACTTC.

The rearrangement uses TRBV5-1 and TRBJ1-3, with TRBD1 as a possible D gene (5 bases). CDR3 size: 16 residues. Germline V gene data show CDR1 as SGHRS and CDR2 as YFSETQ. V was shortened by 3 bases and J by 0 bases, with 13 bases between the two germline ends. The CDR3 sequence: CASSSTTGLSGNTIYF. The DNA of the CDR3 is TGCGCCAGCAGCTCCACCACAGGTCTCTCTGGAAACACCATATATTTT.

Only one count was recorded for this clone. V and J are TRBV3-1 (or the pseudogene TRBV3-2) and TRBJ1-6; the match to TRBD1 covers 9 bases. The germline V gene has CDR1 LGHDT and CDR2 YNNKEL (reference sequence). V lost 3 bases to trimming and J lost 9 bases; unmatched junction nucleotides: 6. The CDR3 covers 15 residues. For the CDR3, the DNA is TGTGCCAGCAGCCAGCGGACAGGGGTTGGTTCACCCCTCCACTTT. Its protein is CASSQRTGVGSPLHF.